This T cell receptor beta chain emerged from a study of CD8+CD57+ T cells in acquired aplastic anemia. Study-wide background: The average for DNA from sorted CD4+ and CD8+ cells was roughly 3 ug. Study-level points and caveats: The same twenty-nine CD8+ CDR3 sequences occurred in patients and in controls.

This clonotype showed up just a few times. The target antigen is unknown. Selection for sequencing was limited to patients who had shown CD8+CD57+ cell expansion by flow cytometry. CDR3 and TCR beta VDJ profiling relied on a genomic DNA template. TCRdb re-analysed the reads in MiXCR, keeping a single row per CDR3 protein. The table has roughly 200,000 distinct CDR3 sequences, 55% to 65% seen once. The sequenced material came from sorted CD4+, CD8+, or CD8+CD57+ T cells (not recorded which) from PBMCs. This TCR was sampled from a human donor with aplastic anemia.

CDR3 coding DNA: TGTGCCAGCACCAGGGACGGCTATGGCTACACCTTC. Translated: CASTRDGYGYTF. J is TRBJ1-2 and V is TRBV12-5; D perhaps matches TRBD1 (5 bases). The germline CDR1 and CDR2 sequences are LGHNT and FRNRAP. The CDR3 is 12 amino acids.